This T cell receptor (beta chain) was recorded in a study of T cell repertoires in cytomegalovirus infection. A note on this clonotype: What it binds is unknown.

In TCRdb, the reads were re-called with MiXCR into one record per CDR3 protein. The sample consists of a few hundred thousand distinct CDR3 sequences, 42% of them appearing once. CDR1 is SGHVS and CDR2 is FQNEAQ in the germline V gene. The CDR3 is 14 residues long. Trimming cost V 4 bases and J 1 base; bases outside gene matches: 3. The starting material was cultured PBMCs, obtained from culture after CMV antigen stimulation. V and J are TRBV7-8 and TRBJ2-5; 7 nucleotides line up with TRBD1. This TCR came from a human donor in good health (CMV status not recorded). Some clones in this sample may be carry-over from other donors' samples. The CDR3: CASSWGTVQETQYF. CDR3 nucleotides: TGTGCCAGCAGCTGGGGGACAGTCCAAGAGACCCAGTACTTC.